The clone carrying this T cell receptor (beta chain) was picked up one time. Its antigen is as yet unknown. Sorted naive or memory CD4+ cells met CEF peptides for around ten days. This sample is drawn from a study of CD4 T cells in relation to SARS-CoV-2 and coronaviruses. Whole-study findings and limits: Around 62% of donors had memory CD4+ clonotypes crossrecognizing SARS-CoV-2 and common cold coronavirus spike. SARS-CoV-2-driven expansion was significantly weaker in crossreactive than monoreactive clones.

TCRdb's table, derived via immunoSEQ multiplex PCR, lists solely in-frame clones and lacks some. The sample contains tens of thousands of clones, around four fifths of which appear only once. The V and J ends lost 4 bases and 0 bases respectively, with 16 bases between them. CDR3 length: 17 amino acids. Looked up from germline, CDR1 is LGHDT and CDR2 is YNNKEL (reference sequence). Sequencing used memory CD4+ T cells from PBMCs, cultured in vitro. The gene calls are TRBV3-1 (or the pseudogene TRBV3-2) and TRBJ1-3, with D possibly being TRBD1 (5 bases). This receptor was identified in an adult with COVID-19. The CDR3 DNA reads TGTGCCAGCAGCCGAGACAGTCCGACCCTCTCTGGAAACACCATATATTTT. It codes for CASSRDSPTLSGNTIYF.